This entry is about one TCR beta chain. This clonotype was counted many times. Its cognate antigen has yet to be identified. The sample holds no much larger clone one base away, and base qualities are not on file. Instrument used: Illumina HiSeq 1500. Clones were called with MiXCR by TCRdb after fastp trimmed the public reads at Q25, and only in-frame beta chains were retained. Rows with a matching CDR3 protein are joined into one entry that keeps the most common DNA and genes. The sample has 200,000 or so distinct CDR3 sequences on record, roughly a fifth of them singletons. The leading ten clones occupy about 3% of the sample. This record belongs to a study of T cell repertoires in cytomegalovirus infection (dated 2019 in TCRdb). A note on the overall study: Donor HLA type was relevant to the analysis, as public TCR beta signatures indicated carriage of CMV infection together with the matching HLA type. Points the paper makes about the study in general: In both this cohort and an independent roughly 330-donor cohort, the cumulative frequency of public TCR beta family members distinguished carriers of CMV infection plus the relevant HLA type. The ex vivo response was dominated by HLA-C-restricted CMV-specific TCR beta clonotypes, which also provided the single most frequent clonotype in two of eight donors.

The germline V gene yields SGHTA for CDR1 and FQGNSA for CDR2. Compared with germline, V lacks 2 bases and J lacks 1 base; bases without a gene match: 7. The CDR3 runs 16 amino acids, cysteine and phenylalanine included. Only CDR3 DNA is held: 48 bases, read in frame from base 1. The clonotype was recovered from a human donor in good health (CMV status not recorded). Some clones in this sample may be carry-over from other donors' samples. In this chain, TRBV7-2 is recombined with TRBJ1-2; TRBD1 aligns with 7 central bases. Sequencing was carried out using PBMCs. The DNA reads TGTGCCAGCAGCTTATTCCCACAGGGGCTTAACTATGGCTACACCTTC. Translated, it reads CASSLFPQGLNYGYTF.